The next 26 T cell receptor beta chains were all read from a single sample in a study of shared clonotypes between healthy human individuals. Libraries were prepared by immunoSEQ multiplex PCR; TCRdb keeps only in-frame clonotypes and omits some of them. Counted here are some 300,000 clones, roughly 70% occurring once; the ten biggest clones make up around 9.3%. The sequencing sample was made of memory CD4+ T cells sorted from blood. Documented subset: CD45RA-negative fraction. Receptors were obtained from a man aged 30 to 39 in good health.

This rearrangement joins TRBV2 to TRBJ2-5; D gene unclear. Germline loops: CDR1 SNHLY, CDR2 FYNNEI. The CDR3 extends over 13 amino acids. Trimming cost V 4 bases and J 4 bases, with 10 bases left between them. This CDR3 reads CASSVEMPETQYF. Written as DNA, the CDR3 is TGTGCCAGCAGTGTTGAGATGCCAGAGACCCAGTACTTC.

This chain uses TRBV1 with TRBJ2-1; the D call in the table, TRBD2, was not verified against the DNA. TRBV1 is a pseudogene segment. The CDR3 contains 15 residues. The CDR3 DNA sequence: TGCACCAGCAGCCTAGGGACTAGCTCCTACAATGAGCAGTTCTTC. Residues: CTSSLGTSSYNEQFF.

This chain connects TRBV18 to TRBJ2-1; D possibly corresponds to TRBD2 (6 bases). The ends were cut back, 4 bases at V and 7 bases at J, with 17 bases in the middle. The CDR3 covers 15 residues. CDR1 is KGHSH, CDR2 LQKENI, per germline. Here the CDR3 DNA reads TGTGCCAGCTCACGCCAGGAGGGCCTGGGGAATGAGCAGTTCTTC. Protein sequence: CASSRQEGLGNEQFF.

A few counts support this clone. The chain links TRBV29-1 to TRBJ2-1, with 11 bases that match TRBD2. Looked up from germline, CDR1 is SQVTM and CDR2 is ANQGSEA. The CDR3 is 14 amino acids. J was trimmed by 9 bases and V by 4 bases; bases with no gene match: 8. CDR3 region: CSVATSGSQAEQFF. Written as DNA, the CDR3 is TGCAGCGTTGCCACTAGCGGGAGTCAAGCTGAGCAGTTCTTC.

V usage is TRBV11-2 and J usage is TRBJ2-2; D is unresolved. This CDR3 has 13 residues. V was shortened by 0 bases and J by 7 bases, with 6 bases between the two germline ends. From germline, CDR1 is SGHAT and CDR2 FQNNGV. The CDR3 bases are TGTGCCAGCAGCTTAGATGGTTACGGGGAGCTGTTTTTT. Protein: CASSLDGYGELFF.

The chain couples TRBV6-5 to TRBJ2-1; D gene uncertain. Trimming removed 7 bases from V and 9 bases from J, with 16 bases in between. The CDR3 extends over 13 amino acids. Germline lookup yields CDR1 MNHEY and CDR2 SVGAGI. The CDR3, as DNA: TGTGCCAGCACTCCACTCCCCCTCGGTGAGCAGTTCTTC. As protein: CASTPLPLGEQFF.

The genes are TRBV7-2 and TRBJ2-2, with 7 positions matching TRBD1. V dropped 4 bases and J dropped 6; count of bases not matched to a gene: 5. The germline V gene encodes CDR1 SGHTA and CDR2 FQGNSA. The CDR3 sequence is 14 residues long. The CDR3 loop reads CASSSRQGAGELFF. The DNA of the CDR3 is TGTGCCAGCAGCTCCCGACAGGGCGCCGGGGAGCTGTTTTTT.

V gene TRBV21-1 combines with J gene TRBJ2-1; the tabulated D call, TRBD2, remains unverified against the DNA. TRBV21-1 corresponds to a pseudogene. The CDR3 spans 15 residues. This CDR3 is CASSKTLAGGHEQFF. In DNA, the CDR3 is TGTGCCAGCAGCAAAACCCTAGCGGGAGGGCATGAGCAGTTCTTC.

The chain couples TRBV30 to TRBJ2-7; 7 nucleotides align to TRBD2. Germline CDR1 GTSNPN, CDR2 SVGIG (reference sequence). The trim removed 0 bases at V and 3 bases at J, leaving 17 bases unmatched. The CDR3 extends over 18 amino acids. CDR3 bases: TGTGCCTGGAGTGTAAAGGGGTTTAGGGCGGGAGTTTTCTACGAGCAGTACTTC. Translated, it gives CAWSVKGFRAGVFYEQYF.

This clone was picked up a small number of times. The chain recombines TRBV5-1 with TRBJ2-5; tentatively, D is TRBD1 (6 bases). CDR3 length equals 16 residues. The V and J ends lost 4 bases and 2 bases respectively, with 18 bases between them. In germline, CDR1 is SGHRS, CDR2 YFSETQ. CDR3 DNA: TGCGCCAGCAGCCCCCAGCCGGGACAAACGCAAGAGACCCAGTACTTC. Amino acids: CASSPQPGQTQETQYF. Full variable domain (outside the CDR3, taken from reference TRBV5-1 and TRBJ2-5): KAGVTQTPRYLIKTRGQQVTLSCSPISGHRSVSWYQQTPGQGLQFLFEYFSETQRNKGNFPGRFSGRQFSNSRSEMNVSTLELGDSALYLCASSPQPGQTQETQYFGPGTRLLVL.

The CDR3 coding sequence is TGCGCCAGCAGCCGAGGGCAGGCCATCTCCTACGAGCAGTACTTC. Amino acids: CASSRGQAISYEQYF. The chain combines TRBV5-1 with TRBJ2-7; tentatively, D is TRBD2 (5 bases). CDR3 size: 15 residues. Deletions cut 4 bases from V and 0 bases from J, with 14 bases between. Germline values: CDR1 SGHRS, CDR2 YFSETQ.

CDR3: CASSLGQGENTGELFF. CDR3 sequence (DNA): TGTGCCAGCAGCTTAGGACAGGGGGAAAACACCGGGGAGCTGTTTTTT. This sequence joins TRBV7-9 and TRBJ2-2; 9 bases are shared with TRBD1. The CDR3 runs 16 residues. Per germline, CDR1 SEHNR and CDR2 FQNEAQ (reference sequence). J was trimmed by 2 bases and V by 1 base; bases with no gene match: 2.

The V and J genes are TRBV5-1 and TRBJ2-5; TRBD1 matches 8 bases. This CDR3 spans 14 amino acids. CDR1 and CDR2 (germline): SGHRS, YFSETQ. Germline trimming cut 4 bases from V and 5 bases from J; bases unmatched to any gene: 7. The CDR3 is CASSLNDRGETQYF. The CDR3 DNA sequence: TGCGCCAGCAGCCTTAATGACAGGGGCGAGACCCAGTACTTC.

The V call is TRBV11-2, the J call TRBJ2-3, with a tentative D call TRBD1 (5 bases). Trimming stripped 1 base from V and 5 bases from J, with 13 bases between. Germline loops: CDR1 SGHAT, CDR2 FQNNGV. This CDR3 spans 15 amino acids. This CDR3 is CASSLGGRWIDTQYF. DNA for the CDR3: TGTGCCAGCAGCTTAGGGGGCAGGTGGATAGATACGCAGTATTTT.

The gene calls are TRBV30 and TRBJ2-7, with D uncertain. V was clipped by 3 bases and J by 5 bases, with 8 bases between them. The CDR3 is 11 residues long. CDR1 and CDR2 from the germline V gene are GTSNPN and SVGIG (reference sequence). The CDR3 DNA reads TGTGCCTGGAGCCCGAAGAACGAGCAGTACTTC. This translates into CAWSPKNEQYF. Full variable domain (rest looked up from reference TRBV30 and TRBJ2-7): SQTIHQWPATLVQPVGSPLSLECTVEGTSNPNLYWYRQAAGRGLQLLFYSVGIGQISSEVPQNLSASRPQDRQFILSSKKLLLSDSGFYLCAWSPKNEQYFGPGTRLTVT.

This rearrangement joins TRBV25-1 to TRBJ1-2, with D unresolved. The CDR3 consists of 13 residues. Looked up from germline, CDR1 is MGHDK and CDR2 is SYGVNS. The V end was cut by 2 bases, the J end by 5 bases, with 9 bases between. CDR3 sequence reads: CASSEPGYYGYTF. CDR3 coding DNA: TGTGCCAGCAGTGAACCGGGATATTATGGCTACACCTTC.

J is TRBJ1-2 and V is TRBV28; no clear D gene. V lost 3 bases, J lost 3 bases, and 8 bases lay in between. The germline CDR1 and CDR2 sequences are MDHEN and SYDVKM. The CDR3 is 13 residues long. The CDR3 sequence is CASSLARDYGYTF. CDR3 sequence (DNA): TGTGCCAGCAGTTTGGCAAGGGACTATGGCTACACCTTC.

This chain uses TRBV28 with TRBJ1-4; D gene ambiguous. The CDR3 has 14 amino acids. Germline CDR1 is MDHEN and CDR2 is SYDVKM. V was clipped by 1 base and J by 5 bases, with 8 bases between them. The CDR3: CASSLSSTNEKLFF. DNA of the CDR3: TGTGCCAGCAGTTTATCGTCCACGAATGAAAAACTGTTTTTT.

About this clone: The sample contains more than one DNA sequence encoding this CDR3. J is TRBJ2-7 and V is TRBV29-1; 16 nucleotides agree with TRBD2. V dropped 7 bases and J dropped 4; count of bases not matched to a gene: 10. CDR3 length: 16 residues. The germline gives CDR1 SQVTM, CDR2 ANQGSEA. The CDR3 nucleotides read TGCAGCGCTATGGGACTAGCGGGAGGGCCCTCTTACGAGCAGTACTTC. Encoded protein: CSAMGLAGGPSYEQYF.

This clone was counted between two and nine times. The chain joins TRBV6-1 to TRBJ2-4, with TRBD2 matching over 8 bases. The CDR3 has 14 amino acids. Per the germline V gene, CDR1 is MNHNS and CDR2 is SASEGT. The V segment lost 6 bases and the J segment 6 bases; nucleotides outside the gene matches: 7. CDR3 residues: CASSPGGQANIQYF. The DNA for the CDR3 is TGTGCCAGCAGCCCGGGGGGGCAGGCAAACATTCAGTACTTC.

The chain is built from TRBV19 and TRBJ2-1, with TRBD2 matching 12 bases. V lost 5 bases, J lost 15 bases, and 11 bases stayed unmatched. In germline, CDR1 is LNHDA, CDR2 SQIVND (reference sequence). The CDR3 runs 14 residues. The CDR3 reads CASSPSLAGGPGFF. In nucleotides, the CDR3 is TGTGCCAGTAGTCCCTCCCTAGCGGGAGGGCCGGGGTTCTTC. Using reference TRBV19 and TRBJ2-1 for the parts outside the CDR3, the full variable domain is DGGITQSPKYLFRKEGQNVTLSCEQNLNHDAMYWYRQDPGQGLRLIYYSQIVNDFQKGDIAEGYSVSREKKESFPLTVTSAQKNPTAFYLCASSPSLAGGPGFFGPGTRLTVL.

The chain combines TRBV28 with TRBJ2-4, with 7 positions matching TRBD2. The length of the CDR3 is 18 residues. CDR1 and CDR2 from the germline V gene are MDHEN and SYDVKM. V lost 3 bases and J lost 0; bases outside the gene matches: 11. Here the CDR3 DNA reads TGTGCCAGCAGTTTCGAGGGGAGGGCTGGACTAGCCAAAAACATTCAGTACTTC. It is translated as CASSFEGRAGLAKNIQYF.

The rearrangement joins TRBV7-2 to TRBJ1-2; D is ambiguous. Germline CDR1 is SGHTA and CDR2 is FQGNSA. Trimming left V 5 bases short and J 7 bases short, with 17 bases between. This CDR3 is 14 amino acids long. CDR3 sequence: CASSQAGGQFGYTF. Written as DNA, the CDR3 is TGTGCCAGCAGCCAAGCCGGAGGGCAGTTTGGCTACACCTTC. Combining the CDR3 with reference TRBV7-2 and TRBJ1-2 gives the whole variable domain GAGVSQSPSNKVTEKGKDVELRCDPISGHTALYWYRQSLGQGLEFLIYFQGNSAPDKSGLPSDRFSAERTGGSVSTLTIQRTQQEDSAVYLCASSQAGGQFGYTFGSGTRLTVV.

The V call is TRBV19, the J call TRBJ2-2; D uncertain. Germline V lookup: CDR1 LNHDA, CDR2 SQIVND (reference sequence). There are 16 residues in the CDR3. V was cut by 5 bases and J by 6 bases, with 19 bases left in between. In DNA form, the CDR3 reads TGTGCCAGTAGTGCCCCCGGCAGGTGGATCGCCGGGGAGCTGTTTTTT. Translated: CASSAPGRWIAGELFF.

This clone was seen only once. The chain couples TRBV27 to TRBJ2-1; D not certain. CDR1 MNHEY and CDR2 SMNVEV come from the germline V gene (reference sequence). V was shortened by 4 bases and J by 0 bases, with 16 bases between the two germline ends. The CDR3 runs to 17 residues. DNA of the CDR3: TGTGCCAGCAGTTACCAAGGACGGATTAGCTCCTACAATGAGCAGTTCTTC. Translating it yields CASSYQGRISSYNEQFF.

The chain's CDR3 is CASSPVGTANYGYTF. CDR3 DNA: TGTGCCAGCAGCCCCGTCGGAACAGCGAACTATGGCTACACCTTC. The chain has TRBV4-2 and TRBJ1-2; no clear D. The V gene lost 4 bases and the J gene lost 2 bases, with 14 bases spanning the gap. Germline lookup yields CDR1 LGHNA and CDR2 YNFKEQ. The CDR3 contains 15 residues.